This T cell receptor (beta chain) was captured in a study of blood T cell repertoires in COVID-19. Study-level information: Some COVID-19 samples were acute and others convalescent; all came from the United States, Italy and Spain. The analysed material was cDNA or gDNA that came from T cells, B-cell-depleted T cells, or PBMCs.

In the source study's methods: The authors estimated nucleated cell counts from reference gene primer amplification. TCRdb keeps only in-frame clones here, not all; method: immunoSEQ multiplex PCR. For V, J and clone size, that table is used; D and trimming come from the DNA. The sample holds fewer than 300,000 clones, about 73% seen once. The clonotype was recovered from an elderly woman with acute or convalescent COVID-19. Sequenced: peripheral blood.

The CDR3 sequence: CASSLVGQGDTQYF. In DNA form, the CDR3 reads TGTGCCAGCAGCTTAGTCGGACAGGGAGATACGCAGTATTTT. This chain connects TRBV7-9 to TRBJ2-3, with TRBD1 identical over 8 bases. In germline, CDR1 is SEHNR, CDR2 FQNEAQ (reference sequence). The CDR3 contains 14 residues. After removal of 1 base from V and 5 bases from J, the junction contained 2 bases not matched to a gene.